One and the same sample provided the 13 T cell receptor beta chains below, sequenced in a study of beta chain features in type 1 diabetes. What was sequenced were expressed TCRB transcripts, since all of the isolated RNA had been reverse transcribed. Sequenced by immunoSEQ multiplex PCR; TCRdb stores in-frame clones only, minus some. The sample carries hundreds of thousands of clones, over 9.5% recorded once. The specimen sequenced was naive CD4+ T cells from blood. Every receptor here comes from a man between 18 and 29 years old in good health.

The chain has TRBV9 and TRBJ2-5; 7 bases are shared with TRBD1. The germline V gene encodes CDR1 SGDLS and CDR2 YYNGEE. Trimming removed 2 bases from V and 5 bases from J; junction bases left unmatched: 6. The CDR3 totals 14 residues. CDR3 residues: CASSVLGTVETQYF. The CDR3 DNA reads TGTGCCAGCAGCGTCCTAGGGACAGTCGAGACCCAGTACTTC. Full variable domain (remainder filled in from reference TRBV9 and TRBJ2-5): DSGVTQTPKHLITATGQRVTLRCSPRSGDLSVYWYQQSLDQGLQFLIQYYNGEERAKGNILERFSAQQFPDLHSELNLSSLELGDSALYFCASSVLGTVETQYFGPGTRLLVL.

In this sample, this clone turned up a few times. The rearrangement links TRBV27 to TRBJ1-2; no firm D call. The V end lost 3 bases, the J end lost 3 bases, and 2 bases lay between the germline ends. The CDR3 length is 11 residues. Per the germline V gene, CDR1 is MNHEY and CDR2 is SMNVEV (reference sequence). The CDR3 is CASSFDYGYTF. The CDR3 bases are TGTGCCAGCAGTTTCGACTATGGCTACACCTTC.

Only a few counts were recorded for this clone. This chain links TRBV30 with TRBJ1-1; 8 bases are shared with TRBD1. CDR3 size: 13 residues. Germline CDR1 GTSNPN, CDR2 SVGIG (reference sequence). V dropped 7 bases and J dropped 1; count of bases not matched to a gene: 5. Here the CDR3 reads CALDRGPNTEAFF. CDR3 DNA: TGTGCCTTAGACAGGGGCCCGAACACTGAAGCTTTCTTT.

The V call is TRBV18, the J call TRBJ2-5; possibly TRBD1 for D (6 bases). The germline V gene has CDR1 KGHSH and CDR2 LQKENI. The CDR3 has 13 amino acids. Trimming removed 5 bases from V and 3 bases from J, with 10 bases in between. The CDR3 spells CASSVRDKETQYF. The DNA of the CDR3 is TGTGCCAGCTCAGTCCGGGACAAAGAGACCCAGTACTTC.

The chain links TRBV6-5 to TRBJ2-3, with D maybe TRBD2 (5 bases). Trimming stripped 8 bases from V and 5 bases from J, with 17 bases between. This CDR3 is 14 amino acids long. From germline, CDR1 is MNHEY and CDR2 SVGAGI. The CDR3, as DNA: TGTGCCAGCCGACCAAACGAAGCGGTAGATACGCAGTATTTT. It translates to CASRPNEAVDTQYF.

This clone came up a few times. The V and J genes are TRBV9 and TRBJ2-3; D perhaps matches TRBD1 (6 bases). The ends were cut back, 3 bases at V and 2 bases at J, with 13 bases in the middle. The germline gives CDR1 SGDLS, CDR2 YYNGEE. The CDR3 is made up of 15 amino acids. CDR3 sequence reads: CASSGGPILTDTQYF. The CDR3 bases are TGTGCCAGCAGCGGGGGGCCCATCCTCACAGATACGCAGTATTTT.

The chain employs TRBV7-2 and TRBJ2-1, with a weak D call TRBD1 (5 bases). The CDR3 has 14 residues. Trimming removed 1 base from V and 6 bases from J, with 10 bases in between. Germline values: CDR1 SGHTA, CDR2 FQGNSA. The CDR3 bases are TGTGCCAGCAGCTTAGAATTTGGGGCCAATGAGCAGTTCTTC. Protein sequence: CASSLEFGANEQFF. Based on the CDR3 plus reference TRBV7-2 and TRBJ2-1, the full variable domain is GAGVSQSPSNKVTEKGKDVELRCDPISGHTALYWYRQSLGQGLEFLIYFQGNSAPDKSGLPSDRFSAERTGGSVSTLTIQRTQQEDSAVYLCASSLEFGANEQFFGPGTRLTVL.

This clone was observed a few times. V and J are TRBV4-2 and TRBJ2-4, with 7 bases matching TRBD1. Trimming removed 4 bases from V and 9 bases from J; junction bases left unmatched: 12. Looked up from germline, CDR1 is LGHNA and CDR2 is YNFKEQ. The CDR3 totals 15 residues. CDR3 in amino acids: CASSPREGARSIQYF. The CDR3 nucleotides read TGTGCCAGCAGCCCCCGTGAGGGGGCGCGGAGCATTCAGTACTTC.

This chain links TRBV29-1 with TRBJ1-4; TRBD1 matches at 7 bases. Germline values: CDR1 SQVTM, CDR2 ANQGSEA. The length of the CDR3 is 13 residues. V lost 7 bases and J lost 8; bases outside the gene matches: 10. In DNA form, the CDR3 reads TGCAGCGCCCCAGGGGGATTGGGGGAAAAACTGTTTTTT. Translated: CSAPGGLGEKLFF. Drawing the rest from reference TRBV29-1 and TRBJ1-4, the complete variable domain is SAVISQKPSRDICQRGTSLTIQCQVDSQVTMMFWYRQQPGQSLTLIATANQGSEATYESGFVIDKFPISRPNLTFSTLTVSNMSPEDSSIYLCSAPGGLGEKLFFGSGTQLSVL.

The V call is TRBV4-3, the J call TRBJ2-3; D gene ambiguous. V was cut by 6 bases and J by 6 bases, with 28 bases left in between. The CDR3 is made up of 18 amino acids. Germline loops: CDR1 LGHNA, CDR2 YSLEER. CDR3 in DNA: TGCGCCAGCAGGTCCAGCCCCGCGAATCCAACCACAGTCGATACGCAGTATTTT. Translation: CASRSSPANPTTVDTQYF.

This chain uses TRBV13 with TRBJ1-2; D not certain. Germline CDR1 PRHDT, CDR2 FYEKMQ (reference sequence). V was clipped by 5 bases and J by 4 bases, with 20 bases between them. The CDR3 totals 16 residues. The CDR3 sequence is CASSVFTDPGSYGYTF. The CDR3 coding sequence is TGTGCCAGCAGCGTATTTACTGACCCCGGGAGCTATGGCTACACCTTC.

The sample holds a few counts of this clone. The chain has TRBV7-9 and TRBJ2-3; TRBD2 matches 7 bases. J lost 4 bases, V lost 3 bases, and 4 bases had no gene match. Germline CDR1 is SEHNR and CDR2 is FQNEAQ (reference sequence). This CDR3 region has 14 residues. CDR3 nucleotide sequence: TGTGCCAGCAGCTTGGCGACTAGCCCAGATACGCAGTATTTT. Amino acid sequence: CASSLATSPDTQYF.

This clone occurred a few times. In DNA form, the CDR3 reads TGTGCCAGCAGCTCGGGGGACCCCAATTCACCCCTCCACTTT. It specifies CASSSGDPNSPLHF. The chain combines TRBV7-6 with TRBJ1-6, with TRBD1 as a possible D gene (5 bases). Looked up from germline, CDR1 is SGHVS and CDR2 is FNYEAQ. The CDR3 runs 14 residues. V shed 4 bases and J shed 7 bases, with 11 bases lying between them. Variable domain in full (rest from reference TRBV7-6 and TRBJ1-6): GAGVSQSPRYKVTKRGQDVALRCDPISGHVSLYWYRQALGQGPEFLTYFNYEAQQDKSGLPNDRFSAERPEGSISTLTIQRTEQRDSAMYRCASSSGDPNSPLHFGNGTRLTVT.